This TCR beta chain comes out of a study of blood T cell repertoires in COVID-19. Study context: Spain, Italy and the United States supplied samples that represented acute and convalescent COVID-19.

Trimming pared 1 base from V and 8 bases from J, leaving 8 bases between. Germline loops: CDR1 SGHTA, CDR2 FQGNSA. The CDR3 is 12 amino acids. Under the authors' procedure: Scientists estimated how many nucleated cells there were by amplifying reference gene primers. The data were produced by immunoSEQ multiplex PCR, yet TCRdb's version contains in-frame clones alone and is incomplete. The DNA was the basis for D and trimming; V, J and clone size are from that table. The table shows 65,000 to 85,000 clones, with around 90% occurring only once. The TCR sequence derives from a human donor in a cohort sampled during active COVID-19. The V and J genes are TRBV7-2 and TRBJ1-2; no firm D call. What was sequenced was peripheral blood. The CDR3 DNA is TGTGCCAGCAGCTTAGGGCAGTTCGGCTACACCTTC. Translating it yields CASSLGQFGYTF. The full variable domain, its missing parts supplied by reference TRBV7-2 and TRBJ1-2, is GAGVSQSPSNKVTEKGKDVELRCDPISGHTALYWYRQSLGQGLEFLIYFQGNSAPDKSGLPSDRFSAERTGGSVSTLTIQRTQQEDSAVYLCASSLGQFGYTFGSGTRLTVV.